This entry describes one T cell receptor (beta chain). Its antigen is not identified. Produced via immunoSEQ multiplex PCR; TCRdb's table is partial and in-frame only. This sample has about 20,000 clones; nearly 75% occur once, and the top ten carry around a quarter. This sample was taken from a study of PD-1 blockade in classical Hodgkin lymphoma. Overall study results and limits: The CD4+ diversity rise by C4D1 was clearest in complete responders.

All patients experienced relapse after autologous stem cell transplantation, and brentuximab vedotin exposure was variable. The length of the CDR3 is 13 residues. Deletions cut 3 bases from V and 9 bases from J, with 14 bases between. Germline CDR1 is WNHNN and CDR2 is SYGVQD (reference sequence). The J gene is TRBJ1-1, the V gene TRBV10-1, with D maybe TRBD1 (5 bases). The input for sequencing was peripheral blood mononuclear cells (PBMCs), taken before the second cycle of nivolumab. The clonotype originates from a human donor with classical Hodgkin lymphoma. The CDR3 DNA follows: TGCGCCAGCAGTGAATTCGGGGGTTTGAAAGCTTTCTTT. Its translation is CASSEFGGLKAFF.